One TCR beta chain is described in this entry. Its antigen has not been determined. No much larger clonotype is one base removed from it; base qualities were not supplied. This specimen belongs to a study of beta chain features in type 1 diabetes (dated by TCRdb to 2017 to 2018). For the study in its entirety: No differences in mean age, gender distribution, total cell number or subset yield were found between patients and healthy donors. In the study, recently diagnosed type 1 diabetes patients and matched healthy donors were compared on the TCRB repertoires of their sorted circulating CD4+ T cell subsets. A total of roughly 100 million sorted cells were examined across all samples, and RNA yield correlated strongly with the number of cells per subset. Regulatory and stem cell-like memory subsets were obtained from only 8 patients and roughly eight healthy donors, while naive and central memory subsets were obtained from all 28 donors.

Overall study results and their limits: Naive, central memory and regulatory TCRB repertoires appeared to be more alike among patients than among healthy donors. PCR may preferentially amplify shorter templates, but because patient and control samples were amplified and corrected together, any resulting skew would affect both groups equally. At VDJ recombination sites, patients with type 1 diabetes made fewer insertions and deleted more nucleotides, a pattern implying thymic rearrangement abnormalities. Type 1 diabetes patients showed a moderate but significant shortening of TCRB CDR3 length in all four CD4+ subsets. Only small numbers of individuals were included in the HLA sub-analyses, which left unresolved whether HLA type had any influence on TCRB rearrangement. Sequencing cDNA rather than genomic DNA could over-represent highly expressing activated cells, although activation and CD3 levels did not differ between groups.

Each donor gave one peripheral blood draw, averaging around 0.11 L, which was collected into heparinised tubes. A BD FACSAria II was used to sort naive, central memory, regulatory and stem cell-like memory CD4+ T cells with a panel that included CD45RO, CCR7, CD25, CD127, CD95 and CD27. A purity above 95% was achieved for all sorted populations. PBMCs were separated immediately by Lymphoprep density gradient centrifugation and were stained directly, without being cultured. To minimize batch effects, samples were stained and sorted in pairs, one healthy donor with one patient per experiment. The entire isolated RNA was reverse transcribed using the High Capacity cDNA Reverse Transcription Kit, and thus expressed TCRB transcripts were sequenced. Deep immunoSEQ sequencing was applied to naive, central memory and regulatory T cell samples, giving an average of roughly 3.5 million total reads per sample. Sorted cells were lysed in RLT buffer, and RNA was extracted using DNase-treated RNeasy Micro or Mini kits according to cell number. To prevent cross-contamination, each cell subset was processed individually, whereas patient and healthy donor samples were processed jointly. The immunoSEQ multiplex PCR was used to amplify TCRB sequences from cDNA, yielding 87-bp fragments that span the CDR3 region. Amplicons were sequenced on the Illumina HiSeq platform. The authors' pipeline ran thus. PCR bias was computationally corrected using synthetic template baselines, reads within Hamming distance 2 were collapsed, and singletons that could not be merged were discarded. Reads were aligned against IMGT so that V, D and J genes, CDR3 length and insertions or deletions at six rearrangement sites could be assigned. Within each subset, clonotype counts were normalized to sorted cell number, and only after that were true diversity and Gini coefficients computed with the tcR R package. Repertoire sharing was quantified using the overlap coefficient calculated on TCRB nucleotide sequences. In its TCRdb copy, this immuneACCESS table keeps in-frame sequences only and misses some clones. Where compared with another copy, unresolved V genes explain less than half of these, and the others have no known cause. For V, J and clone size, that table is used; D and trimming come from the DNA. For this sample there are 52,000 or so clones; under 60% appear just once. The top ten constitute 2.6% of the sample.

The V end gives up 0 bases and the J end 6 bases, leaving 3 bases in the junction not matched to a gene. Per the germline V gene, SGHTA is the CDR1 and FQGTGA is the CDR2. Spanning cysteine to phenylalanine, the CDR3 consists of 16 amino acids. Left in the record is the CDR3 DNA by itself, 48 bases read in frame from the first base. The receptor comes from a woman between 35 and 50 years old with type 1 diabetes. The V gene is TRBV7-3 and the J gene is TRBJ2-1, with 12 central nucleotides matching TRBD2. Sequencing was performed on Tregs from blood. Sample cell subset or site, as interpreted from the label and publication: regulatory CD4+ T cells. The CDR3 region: CASSLTELAGGNEQFF. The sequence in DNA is TGTGCCAGCAGCTTAACGGAACTAGCGGGAGGCAATGAGCAGTTCTTC. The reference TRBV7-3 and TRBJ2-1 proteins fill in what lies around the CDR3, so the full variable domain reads GAGVSQTPSNKVTEKGKYVELRCDPISGHTALYWYRQSLGQGPEFLIYFQGTGAADDSGLPNDRFFAVRPEGSVSTLKIQRTERGDSAVYLCASSLTELAGGNEQFFGPGTRLTVL.